This T cell receptor (beta chain) was observed in a study of T-cell reconstitution after alpha-beta-depleted transplantation in children. TCRbeta library preparation incorporated unique molecular identifiers. TCRdb processed the PCR reads anew with MiXCR; each CDR3 protein has one entry. This sample has about 230,000 distinct CDR3 sequences; 9.7% occur once, and the top ten carry less than 6%. This clonotype has ten or more counts. The CDR3 totals 18 residues. V gave up 2 bases and J gave up 0 bases; unmatched junction bases: 7. CDR1 is MNHEY, CDR2 SVGAGI, per germline. The TCR originated in a human donor who donated a stem cell graft to a child with SCID. The V call is TRBV6-5, the J call TRBJ1-5; 10 bases are shared with TRBD1. The sequences come from PBMCs from the stem cell graft donor, collected from the stem cell graft. The CDR3 sequence: CASSYGTGVFYSNQPQHF. The CDR3 nucleotides read TGTGCCAGCAGTTACGGGACAGGGGTCTTCTATAGCAATCAGCCCCAGCATTTT.